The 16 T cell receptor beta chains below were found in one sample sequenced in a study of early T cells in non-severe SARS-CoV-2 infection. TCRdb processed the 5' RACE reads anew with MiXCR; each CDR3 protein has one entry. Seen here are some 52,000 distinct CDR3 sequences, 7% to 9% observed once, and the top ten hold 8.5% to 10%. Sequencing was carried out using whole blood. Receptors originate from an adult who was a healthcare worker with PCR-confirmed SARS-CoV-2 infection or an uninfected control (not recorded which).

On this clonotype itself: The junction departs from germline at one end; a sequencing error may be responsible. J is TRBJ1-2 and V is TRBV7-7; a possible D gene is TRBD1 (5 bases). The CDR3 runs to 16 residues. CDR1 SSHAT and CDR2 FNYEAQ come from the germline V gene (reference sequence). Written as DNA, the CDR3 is TGTGCTAGCAGCTTAGCGCTAAGGAGGGGCCCCTATGGCTACACCTTC. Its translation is CASSLALRRGPYGYTF. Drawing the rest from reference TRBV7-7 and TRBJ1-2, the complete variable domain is GAGVSQSPRYKVTKRGQDVTLRCDPISSHATLYWYQQALGQGPEFLTYFNYEAQPDKSGLPSDRFSAERPEGSISTLTIQRTEQRDSAMYRCASSLALRRGPYGYTFGSGTRLTVV.

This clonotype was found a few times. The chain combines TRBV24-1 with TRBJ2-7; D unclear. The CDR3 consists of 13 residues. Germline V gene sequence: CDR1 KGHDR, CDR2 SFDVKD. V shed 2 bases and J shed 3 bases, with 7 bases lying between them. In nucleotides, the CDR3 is TGTGCCACCAGTGATTGGAGAAGCTACGAGCAGTACTTC. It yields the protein CATSDWRSYEQYF.

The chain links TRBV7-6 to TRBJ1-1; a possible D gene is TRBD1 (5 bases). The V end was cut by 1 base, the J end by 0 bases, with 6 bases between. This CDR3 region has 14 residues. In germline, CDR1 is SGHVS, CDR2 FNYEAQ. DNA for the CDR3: TGTGCCAGCAGCTTAGGGGGGGTGAACACTGAAGCTTTCTTT. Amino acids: CASSLGGVNTEAFF. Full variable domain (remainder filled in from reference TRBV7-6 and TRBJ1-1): GAGVSQSPRYKVTKRGQDVALRCDPISGHVSLYWYRQALGQGPEFLTYFNYEAQQDKSGLPNDRFSAERPEGSISTLTIQRTEQRDSAMYRCASSLGGVNTEAFFGQGTRLTVV.

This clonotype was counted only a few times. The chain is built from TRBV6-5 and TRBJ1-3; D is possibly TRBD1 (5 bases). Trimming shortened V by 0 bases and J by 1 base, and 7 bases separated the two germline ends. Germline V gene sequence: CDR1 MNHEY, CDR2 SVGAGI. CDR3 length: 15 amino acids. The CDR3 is CASSYSAGSGNTIYF. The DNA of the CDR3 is TGTGCCAGCAGTTACTCGGCAGGGTCTGGAAACACCATATATTTT.

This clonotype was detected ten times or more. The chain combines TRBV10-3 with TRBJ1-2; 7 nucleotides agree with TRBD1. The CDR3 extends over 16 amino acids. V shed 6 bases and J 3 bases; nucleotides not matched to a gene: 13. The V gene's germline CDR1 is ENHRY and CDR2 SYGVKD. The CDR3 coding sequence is TGTGCCATCAGGCCGGGACAGTGGAGGGCTGACTATGGCTACACCTTC. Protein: CAIRPGQWRADYGYTF.

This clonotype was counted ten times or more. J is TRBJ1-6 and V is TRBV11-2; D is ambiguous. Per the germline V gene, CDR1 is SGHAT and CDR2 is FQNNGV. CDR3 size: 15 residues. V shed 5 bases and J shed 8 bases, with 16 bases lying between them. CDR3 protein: CASSKAQRPDSPLHF. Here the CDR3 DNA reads TGTGCCAGCAGCAAAGCCCAGCGGCCAGATTCACCCCTCCACTTT.

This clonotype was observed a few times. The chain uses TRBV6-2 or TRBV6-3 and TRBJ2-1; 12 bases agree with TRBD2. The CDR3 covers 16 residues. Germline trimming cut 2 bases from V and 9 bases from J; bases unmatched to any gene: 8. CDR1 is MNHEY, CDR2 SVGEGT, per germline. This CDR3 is CASSYTLLAGGAEQFF. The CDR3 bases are TGTGCCAGCAGTTACACTCTACTAGCGGGAGGCGCTGAGCAGTTCTTC.

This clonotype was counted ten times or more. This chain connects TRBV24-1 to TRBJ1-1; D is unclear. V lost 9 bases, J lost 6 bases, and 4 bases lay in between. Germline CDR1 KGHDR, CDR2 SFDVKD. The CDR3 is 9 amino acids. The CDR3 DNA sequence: TGTGCCACCGGGCCTGAAGCTTTCTTT. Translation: CATGPEAFF.

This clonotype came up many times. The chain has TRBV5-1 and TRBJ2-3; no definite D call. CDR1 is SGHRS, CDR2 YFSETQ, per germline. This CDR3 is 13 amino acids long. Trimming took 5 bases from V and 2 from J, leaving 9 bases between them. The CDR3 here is CASRPDLTDTQYF. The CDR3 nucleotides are TGCGCCAGCAGGCCAGACCTCACAGATACGCAGTATTTT. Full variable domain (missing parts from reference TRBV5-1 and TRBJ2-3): KAGVTQTPRYLIKTRGQQVTLSCSPISGHRSVSWYQQTPGQGLQFLFEYFSETQRNKGNFPGRFSGRQFSNSRSEMNVSTLELGDSALYLCASRPDLTDTQYFGPGTRLTVL.

CDR3 coding DNA: TGCAGCGTTGTAACCGGGAGCTACGAGCAGTACTTC. Amino acids: CSVVTGSYEQYF. The genes are TRBV29-1 and TRBJ2-7; D is possibly TRBD2 (6 bases). Germline V gene sequence: CDR1 SQVTM, CDR2 ANQGSEA. This CDR3 region has 12 residues. Trimming stripped 4 bases from V and 3 bases from J, with 10 bases between.

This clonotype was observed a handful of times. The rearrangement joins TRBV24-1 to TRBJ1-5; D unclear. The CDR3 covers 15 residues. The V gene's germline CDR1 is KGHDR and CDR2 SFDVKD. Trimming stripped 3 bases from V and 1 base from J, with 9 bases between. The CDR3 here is CATSDPGRSNQPQHF. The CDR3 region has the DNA TGTGCCACCAGTGATCCTGGACGGAGCAATCAGCCCCAGCATTTT.

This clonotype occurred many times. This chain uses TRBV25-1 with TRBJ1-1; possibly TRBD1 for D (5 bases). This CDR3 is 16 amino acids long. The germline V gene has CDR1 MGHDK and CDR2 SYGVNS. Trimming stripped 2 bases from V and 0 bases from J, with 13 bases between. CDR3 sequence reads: CASSEDGGELNTEAFF. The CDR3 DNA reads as TGTGCCAGCAGTGAAGATGGGGGAGAATTGAACACTGAAGCTTTCTTT.

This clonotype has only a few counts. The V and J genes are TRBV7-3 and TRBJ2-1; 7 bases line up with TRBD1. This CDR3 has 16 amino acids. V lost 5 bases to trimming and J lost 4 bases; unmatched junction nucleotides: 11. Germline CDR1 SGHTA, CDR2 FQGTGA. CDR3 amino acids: CASSRRQQGEYNEQFF. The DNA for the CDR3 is TGTGCCAGCAGCCGTCGCCAGCAGGGGGAATACAATGAGCAGTTCTTC.

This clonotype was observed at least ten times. CDR3 residues: CASSLGVDQPQHF. CDR3 sequence (DNA): TGTGCCAGCAGTTTAGGAGTGGATCAGCCCCAGCATTTT. The chain employs TRBV28 and TRBJ1-5; D remains unclear. V lost 2 bases to trimming and J lost 5 bases, with 7 bases between them. This CDR3 has 13 amino acids. Germline V gives CDR1 MDHEN, CDR2 SYDVKM.

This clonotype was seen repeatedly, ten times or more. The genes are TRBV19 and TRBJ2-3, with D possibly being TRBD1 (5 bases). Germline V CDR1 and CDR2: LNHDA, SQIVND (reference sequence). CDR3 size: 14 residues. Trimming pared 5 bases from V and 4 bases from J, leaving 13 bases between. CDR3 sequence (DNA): TGTGCCAGTAGTGCCTGGTGGGGCGCAGATACGCAGTATTTT. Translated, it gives CASSAWWGADTQYF.

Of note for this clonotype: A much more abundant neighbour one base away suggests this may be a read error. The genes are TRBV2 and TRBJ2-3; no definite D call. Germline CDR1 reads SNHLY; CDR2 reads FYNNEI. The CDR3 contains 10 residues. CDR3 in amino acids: CVRRTDTQYF. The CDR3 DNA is TGTGTCAGAAGGACAGATACGCAGTATTTT. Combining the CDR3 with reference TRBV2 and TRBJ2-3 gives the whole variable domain EPEVTQTPSHQVTQMGQEVILRCVPISNHLYFYWYRQILGQKVEFLVSFYNNEISEKSEIFDDQFSVERPDGSNFTLKIRSTKLEDSAMYFCVRRTDTQYFGPGTRLTVL.